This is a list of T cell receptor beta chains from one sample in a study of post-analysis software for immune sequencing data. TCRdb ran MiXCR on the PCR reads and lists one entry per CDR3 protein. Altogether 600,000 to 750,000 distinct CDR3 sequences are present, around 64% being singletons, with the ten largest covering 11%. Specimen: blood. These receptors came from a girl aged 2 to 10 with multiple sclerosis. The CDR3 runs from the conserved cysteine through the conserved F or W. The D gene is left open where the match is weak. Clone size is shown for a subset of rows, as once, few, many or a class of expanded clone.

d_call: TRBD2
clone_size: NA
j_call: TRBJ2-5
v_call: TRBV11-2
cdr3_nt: TGTGCCAGCAGCTTTCCTAGCGGGGTAGACGAGACCCAGTACTTC
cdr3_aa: CASSFPSGVDETQYF

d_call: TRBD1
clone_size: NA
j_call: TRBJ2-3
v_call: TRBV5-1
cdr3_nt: TGCGCCAGCAGCTTTGACAGGGAGTATACGCAGTATTTT
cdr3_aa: CASSFDREYTQYF

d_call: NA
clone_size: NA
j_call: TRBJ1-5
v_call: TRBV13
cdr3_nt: TGTGCCAGCAGCTCCCTCCCGAATCAGCCCCAGCATTTT
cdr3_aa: CASSSLPNQPQHF

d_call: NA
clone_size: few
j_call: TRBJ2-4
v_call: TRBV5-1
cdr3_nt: TGCGCCAGCAGCTTGGTTTTCATGAATAGAGCCAAAAACATTCAGTACTTC
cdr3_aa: CASSLVFMNRAKNIQYF

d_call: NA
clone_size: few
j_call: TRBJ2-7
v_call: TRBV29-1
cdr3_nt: TGCAGCGTTGAAGAGGGGGGAAACCCGACCTACGAGCAGTACTTC
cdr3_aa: CSVEEGGNPTYEQYF

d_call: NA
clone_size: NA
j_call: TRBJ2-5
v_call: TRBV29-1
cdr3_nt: TGCAGCGTGGTCCACAGGGCCCAAGAGACCCAGTACTTC
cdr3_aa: CSVVHRAQETQYF

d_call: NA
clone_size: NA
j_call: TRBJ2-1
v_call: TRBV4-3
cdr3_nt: TGCGCCAGCAGCCAGGCTGGGGTCGGGAATGAGCAGTTCTTC
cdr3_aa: CASSQAGVGNEQFF

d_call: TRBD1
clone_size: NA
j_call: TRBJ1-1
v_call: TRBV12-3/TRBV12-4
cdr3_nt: TGTGCCAGCACCTCACCCCGGACAGGAAACACTGAAGCTTTCTTT
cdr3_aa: CASTSPRTGNTEAFF

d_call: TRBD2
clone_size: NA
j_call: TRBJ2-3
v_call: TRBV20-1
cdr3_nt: TGCAGTGCTAGTGACGTGCAGCGGGGCAGCACAGATACGCAGTATTTT
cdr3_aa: CSASDVQRGSTDTQYF

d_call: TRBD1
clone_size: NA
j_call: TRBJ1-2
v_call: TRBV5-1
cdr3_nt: TGCGCCAACAGGGGAGACAGCGATAGCCTATTGGGCTACACCTTC
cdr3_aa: CANRGDSDSLLGYTF

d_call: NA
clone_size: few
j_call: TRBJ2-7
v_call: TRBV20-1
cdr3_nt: TGCAGTGCTAGCCAATCGCAAAGCTCCTACGAGCAGTACTTC
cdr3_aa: CSASQSQSSYEQYF

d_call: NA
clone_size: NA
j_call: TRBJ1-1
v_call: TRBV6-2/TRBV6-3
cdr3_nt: TGTGCCAGCAGTTACTCGGTTCCAGGCACGCACACTGAAGCTTTCTTT
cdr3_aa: CASSYSVPGTHTEAFF

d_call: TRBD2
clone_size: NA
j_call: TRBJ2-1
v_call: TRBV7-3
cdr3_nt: TGTGCCAGCAGTCGGGGACTAGCGGCCTTCAATGAGCAGTTCTTC
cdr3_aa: CASSRGLAAFNEQFF

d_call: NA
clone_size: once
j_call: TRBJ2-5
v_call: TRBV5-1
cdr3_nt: TGCGCCAGCAGCTTCCTGGGACGAGACGGAGAGACCCAGTACTTC
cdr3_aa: CASSFLGRDGETQYF

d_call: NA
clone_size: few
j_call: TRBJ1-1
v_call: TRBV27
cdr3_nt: TGTGCCAGCAGTTTGGTCGTAGGACCAAAGGGGTACACTGAAGCTTTCTTT
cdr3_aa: CASSLVVGPKGYTEAFF

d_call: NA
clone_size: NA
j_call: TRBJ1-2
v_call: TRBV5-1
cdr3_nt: TGCGCCAGCAGCTTGGGCGGCAGGAGAGCCACCTTC
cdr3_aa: CASSLGGRRATF

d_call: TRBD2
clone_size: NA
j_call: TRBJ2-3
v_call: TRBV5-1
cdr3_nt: TGCGCCAGCAGCTTGCCAGCGGGAGCGAGAATCAGCACAGATACGCAGTATTTT
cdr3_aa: CASSLPAGARISTDTQYF

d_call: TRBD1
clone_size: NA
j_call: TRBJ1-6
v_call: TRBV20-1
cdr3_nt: TGCAGTGCTAGAGGGACAGGGGGCTCTTCACCCCTCCACTTT
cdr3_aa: CSARGTGGSSPLHF

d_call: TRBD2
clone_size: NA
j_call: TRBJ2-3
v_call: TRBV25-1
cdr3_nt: TGTGCCAGCAGCTTTATTTCGGGACTAGCGGGAGGCTCCACAGATACGCAGTATTTT
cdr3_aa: CASSFISGLAGGSTDTQYF

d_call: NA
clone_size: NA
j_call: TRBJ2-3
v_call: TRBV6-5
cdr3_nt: TGTGCCAGCAGTTATGCGGGAATTACAGATACGCAGTATTTT
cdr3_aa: CASSYAGITDTQYF

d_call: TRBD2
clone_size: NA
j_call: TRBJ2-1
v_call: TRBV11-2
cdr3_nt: TGTGCCAGCAGCCCCCCTACTAGCGGGCTCAACAATGAGCAGTTCTTC
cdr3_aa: CASSPPTSGLNNEQFF

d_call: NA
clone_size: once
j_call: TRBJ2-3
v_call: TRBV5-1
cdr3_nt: TGCGCCAGCAGCCCGGTTTTGCGAGCACAGGGAACCACAGATACGCAGTATTTT
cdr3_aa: CASSPVLRAQGTTDTQYF

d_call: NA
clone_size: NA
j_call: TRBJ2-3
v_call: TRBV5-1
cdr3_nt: TGCGCCAGCAGCCGGACAGACGCCACCACAGATACGCAGTATTTT
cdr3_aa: CASSRTDATTDTQYF

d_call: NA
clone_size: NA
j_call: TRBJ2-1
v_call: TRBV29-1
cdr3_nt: TGCAGCCTCGGGTCCTACAATGAGCAGTTCTTC
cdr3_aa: CSLGSYNEQFF

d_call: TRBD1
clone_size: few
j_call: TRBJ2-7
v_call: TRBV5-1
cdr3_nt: TGCGCCAGCAGCTTTCGGTTGGGGACAGGGGCCTACGAGCAGTACTTC
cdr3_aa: CASSFRLGTGAYEQYF

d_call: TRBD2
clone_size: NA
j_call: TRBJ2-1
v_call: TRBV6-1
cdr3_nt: TGTGCCAGCAGTCCTCTAGCGGTAGCCCCCTACAATGAGCAGTTCTTC
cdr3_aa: CASSPLAVAPYNEQFF

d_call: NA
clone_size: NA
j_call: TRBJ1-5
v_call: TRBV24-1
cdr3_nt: TGTGCCACCAGTGATTTGGCCCCAGGGGCCGGCAATCAGCCCCAGCATTTT
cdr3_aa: CATSDLAPGAGNQPQHF

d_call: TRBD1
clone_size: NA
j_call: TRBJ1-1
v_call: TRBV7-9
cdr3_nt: TGTGCCAGCACCACCAGCACCAGGGGGTCTGAAGCTTTCTTT
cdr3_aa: CASTTSTRGSEAFF